These 18 T cell receptor beta chains came from one sample sequenced in a study of blood T cell repertoires in COVID-19. Sequenced by immunoSEQ multiplex PCR; TCRdb stores in-frame clones only, minus some. The sample yields about 120,000 clones, nearly 90% seen once. The sample consisted of peripheral blood. The receptors come from a woman of 80 years or more with acute or convalescent COVID-19.

The rearrangement links TRBV6-5 to TRBJ2-3; 8 nucleotides agree with TRBD2. The V and J ends lost 6 bases and 8 bases, in that order; junction bases with no gene match: 10. CDR1 and CDR2 from the germline V gene are MNHEY and SVGAGI. The CDR3 has 14 residues. CDR3 coding DNA: TGTGCCAGCAGCGGGGGGGGCACGGTGCGTACGCAGTATTTT. It codes for CASSGGGTVRTQYF.

The genes are TRBV5-4 and TRBJ2-2, with D maybe TRBD2 (7 bases). Germline CDR1 SGHNT, CDR2 YYREEE (reference sequence). The CDR3 extends over 14 amino acids. Deletions cut 4 bases from V and 4 bases from J, with 11 bases between. The CDR3 loop is CASSRGGFTGELFF. In DNA form, the CDR3 reads TGTGCCAGCAGCAGGGGGGGCTTCACCGGGGAGCTGTTTTTT.

This rearrangement joins TRBV9 to TRBJ2-2; TRBD2 aligns across 8 bases. The germline V gene has CDR1 SGDLS and CDR2 YYNGEE. V shed 4 bases, J shed 6 bases, and the junction held 8 bases outside the gene matches. CDR3 length: 15 amino acids. This CDR3 is CASSPRTSFSGELFF. The CDR3 coding sequence is TGTGCCAGCAGCCCCCGGACTAGCTTTTCCGGGGAGCTGTTTTTT.

The rearrangement joins TRBV27 to TRBJ2-7, with 10 bases fitting TRBD1. The CDR3 covers 15 residues. V shed 5 bases and J 2 bases; nucleotides not matched to a gene: 6. Germline lookup yields CDR1 MNHEY and CDR2 SMNVEV (reference sequence). The CDR3 protein is CASSPGQGNTYEQYF. The CDR3 DNA follows: TGTGCCAGCAGTCCGGGACAGGGGAACACCTACGAGCAGTACTTC.

This clone was detected only once. The chain couples TRBV29-1 to TRBJ1-2, with a possible D match to TRBD1 (5 bases). The CDR3 is 15 residues long. Trimming pared 2 bases from V and 8 bases from J, leaving 21 bases between. In germline, CDR1 is SQVTM, CDR2 ANQGSEA. As DNA, the CDR3 is TGCAGCGTTGAACCCGCCTGGGGGGGGAGAGGAGGCTACACCTTC. As protein: CSVEPAWGGRGGYTF.

The rearrangement joins TRBV18 to TRBJ1-1; 8 positions agree with TRBD1. This CDR3 region has 14 residues. The V segment lost 3 bases and the J segment 4 bases; nucleotides outside the gene matches: 4. CDR1 and CDR2 from the germline V gene are KGHSH and LQKENI. CDR3 sequence (DNA): TGTGCCAGCTCACCGGACAGGGCAAGCACTGAAGCTTTCTTT. Its translation: CASSPDRASTEAFF.

The chain is built from TRBV28 and TRBJ1-2; D remains ambiguous. CDR1 is MDHEN and CDR2 is SYDVKM in the germline V gene. The CDR3 has 14 amino acids. Deletions cut 1 base from V and 3 bases from J, with 9 bases between. DNA of the CDR3: TGTGCCAGCAGTTTATCAACAGTCTACTATGGCTACACCTTC. This sequence encodes CASSLSTVYYGYTF.

The chain has TRBV3-1 (or the pseudogene TRBV3-2) and TRBJ1-4; no clear D. The CDR3 spans 13 residues. Trimming removed 0 bases from V and 6 bases from J, with 5 bases in between. Germline loops: CDR1 LGHDT, CDR2 YNNKEL (reference sequence). This CDR3 reads CASSQDSYEKLFF. CDR3 DNA sequence: TGTGCCAGCAGCCAAGATTCTTATGAAAAACTGTTTTTT.

The rearrangement links TRBV21-1 to TRBJ2-2; TRBD1 reflects the table's D call only, with no check against the DNA. TRBV21-1 is an annotated pseudogene. The CDR3 totals 14 residues. CDR3 sequence: CASADSPNTGELFF. Written as DNA, the CDR3 is TGTGCCAGCGCCGACAGCCCCAACACCGGGGAGCTGTTTTTT.

This sequence joins TRBV9 and TRBJ1-2; weak D call: TRBD1 (6 bases). The CDR3 runs to 13 residues. Germline-derived CDR1 and CDR2 are SGDLS and YYNGEE. The germline V and J ends were trimmed by 2 bases and 4 bases, with 9 bases remaining between them. The DNA of the CDR3 is TGTGCCAGCAGCGTGCAGGGGTCCTATGGCTACACCTTC. Protein product: CASSVQGSYGYTF.

The chain uses TRBV18 and TRBJ2-5; 10 bases match TRBD1. The CDR3 contains 15 residues. Germline trimming cut 0 bases from V and 4 bases from J; bases unmatched to any gene: 2. Germline V gene data show CDR1 as KGHSH and CDR2 as LQKENI. In DNA form, the CDR3 reads TGTGCCAGCTCACCACCCGGACAGGGGGGAGAGACCCAGTACTTC. Its protein product is CASSPPGQGGETQYF.

V usage is TRBV5-1 and J usage is TRBJ1-1; 10 bases are a match to TRBD1. The CDR3 is 16 amino acids. Germline assignment: CDR1 SGHRS and CDR2 YFSETQ. J was trimmed by 6 bases and V by 2 bases; bases with no gene match: 10. Written as DNA, the CDR3 is TGCGCCAGCAGCTTTTCGCCCCCCGGGACAGGGGCTGAAGCTTTCTTT. Residues: CASSFSPPGTGAEAFF. Variable domain in full (rest from reference TRBV5-1 and TRBJ1-1): KAGVTQTPRYLIKTRGQQVTLSCSPISGHRSVSWYQQTPGQGLQFLFEYFSETQRNKGNFPGRFSGRQFSNSRSEMNVSTLELGDSALYLCASSFSPPGTGAEAFFGQGTRLTVV.

The chain has TRBV7-2 and TRBJ2-1, with TRBD2 matching 11 bases. The CDR3 covers 14 residues. V trimming: 5 bases; J trimming: 6 bases; junction bases outside the gene matches: 3. The germline CDR1 and CDR2 sequences are SGHTA and FQGNSA. In DNA, the CDR3 is TGTGCCAGCAGCCCCGGGACTAGCGGCAATGAGCAGTTCTTC. It encodes CASSPGTSGNEQFF.

The gene calls are TRBV2 and TRBJ1-1, with D perhaps matching TRBD1 (5 bases). CDR1 and CDR2 (germline): SNHLY, FYNNEI. CDR3 length equals 14 residues. Between the trimmed V and J ends, which lost 5 bases and 1 base, there was a span of 11 bases. CDR3 bases: TGTGCCAGCAGTTTGTTTGACAGGAACACTGAAGCTTTCTTT. It translates to CASSLFDRNTEAFF.

V gene TRBV7-9 combines with J gene TRBJ1-2; unclear D gene. CDR3 length: 13 residues. Germline V gives CDR1 SEHNR, CDR2 FQNEAQ (reference sequence). Trimming stripped 6 bases from V and 8 bases from J, with 16 bases between. CDR3 region: CASRPEALGGYTF. CDR3 bases: TGTGCCAGCAGACCGGAGGCCCTGGGGGGCTACACCTTC. Drawing the rest from reference TRBV7-9 and TRBJ1-2, the complete variable domain is DTGVSQNPRHKITKRGQNVTFRCDPISEHNRLYWYRQTLGQGPEFLTYFQNEAQLEKSRLLSDRFSAERPKGSFSTLEIQRTEQGDSAMYLCASRPEALGGYTFGSGTRLTVV.

The chain has TRBV7-2 and TRBJ2-5, with a possible D match to TRBD2 (6 bases). Between the trimmed V and J ends, which lost 1 base and 5 bases, there was a span of 14 bases. Germline CDR1 and CDR2: SGHTA and FQGNSA. The CDR3 totals 15 residues. This CDR3 reads CASSLGLVLPETQYF. Here the CDR3 DNA reads TGTGCCAGCAGCTTAGGACTAGTGTTACCTGAGACCCAGTACTTC.

This rearrangement joins TRBV19 to TRBJ2-5; D is ambiguous. V gave up 3 bases and J gave up 3 bases, with 8 bases separating them. The CDR3 runs 13 residues. Germline CDR1 is LNHDA and CDR2 is SQIVND (reference sequence). The CDR3, as DNA: TGTGCCAGTAGTATCGTGGAGAAAGAGACCCAGTACTTC. It yields the protein CASSIVEKETQYF. Full variable domain (remainder filled in from reference TRBV19 and TRBJ2-5): DGGITQSPKYLFRKEGQNVTLSCEQNLNHDAMYWYRQDPGQGLRLIYYSQIVNDFQKGDIAEGYSVSREKKESFPLTVTSAQKNPTAFYLCASSIVEKETQYFGPGTRLLVL.

The chain recombines TRBV19 with TRBJ1-1; D is possibly TRBD1 (6 bases). The CDR3 has 14 amino acids. Trimming left V 2 bases short and J 1 base short, with 8 bases between. In germline, CDR1 is LNHDA, CDR2 SQIVND (reference sequence). The CDR3 nucleotides read TGTGCCAGTAGTATAACACAGGGGAACACTGAAGCTTTCTTT. Translated: CASSITQGNTEAFF.